The 5 T cell receptor beta chains reported below all come from one sample, sequenced in a study of shared clonotypes between healthy human individuals. Sequencing was performed with immunoSEQ multiplex PCR; in TCRdb, only in-frame clones are kept and a portion is missing. The table records about a million clones, around three quarters of them present only once. The sequenced sample was memory CD4+ T cells sorted from blood. Subset indicated: CD45RA-negative fraction. Receptor source: a man between 18 and 35 years old in good health.

A remark on this clone: The sample carries other DNA sequences with the same CDR3. The chain employs TRBV2 and TRBJ1-1, with D perhaps matching TRBD1 (6 bases). V lost 1 base to trimming and J lost 5 bases, with 8 bases between them. Germline CDR1 SNHLY, CDR2 FYNNEI. The CDR3 extends over 13 amino acids. The CDR3 reads CASSEGGRTEAFF. In DNA, the CDR3 is TGTGCCAGCAGTGAAGGGGGGCGGACTGAAGCTTTCTTT.

The V and J genes are TRBV2 and TRBJ2-1; tentatively, D is TRBD1 or TRBD2 (5 bases each). This CDR3 region has 12 residues. Germline CDR1 reads SNHLY; CDR2 reads FYNNEI. Trimming removed 2 bases from V and 9 bases from J, with 8 bases in between. CDR3 DNA sequence: TGTGCCAGCAGTGAAATGAGGGGTGAGCAGTTCTTC. This gives the protein CASSEMRGEQFF.

This chain connects TRBV6-1 to TRBJ1-5; D possibly corresponds to TRBD1 (5 bases). Between the trimmed V and J ends, which lost 3 bases and 2 bases, there was a span of 5 bases. The length of the CDR3 is 13 residues. CDR1 and CDR2 from the germline V gene are MNHNS and SASEGT. This chain's CDR3 is CASSETGNQPQHF. CDR3 sequence (DNA): TGTGCCAGCAGTGAGACAGGCAATCAGCCCCAGCATTTT.

In this sample, this clone turned up a few times. The chain combines TRBV5-1 with TRBJ2-1; 9 positions match TRBD2. The germline gives CDR1 SGHRS, CDR2 YFSETQ. V shed 2 bases, J shed 0 bases, and the junction held 3 bases outside the gene matches. CDR3 length: 16 residues. The CDR3 region has the DNA TGCGCCAGCAGCTTACTAGCGGGCAGCTCCTACAATGAGCAGTTCTTC. Encoded protein: CASSLLAGSSYNEQFF.

Worth noting for this clone: This may come from a read error, since a much larger clone is one base off. V is TRBV5-4 and J is TRBJ2-7; tentatively, D is TRBD1 (5 bases). This CDR3 contains 13 residues. CDR1 SGHNT and CDR2 YYREEE come from the germline V gene (reference sequence). V was clipped by 1 base and J by 3 bases, with 8 bases between them. CDR3 residues: CASSLQGNYEQYF. The CDR3 nucleotides read TGTGCCAGCAGCTTGCAGGGAAACTACGAGCAGTACTTC.